The clone carrying this TCR beta chain was counted ten times or more. The antigen is not known. These data originate in a study of T cells in Graves' hyperthyroidism and ophthalmopathy. Orbital computed tomography and thyroid ultrasound, together with serum TRAb and thyroxine and clinical symptoms, were used for diagnoses. Study-wide findings and caveats: Most thyroid clonotypes that were expanded above 0.001 also turned up in blood.

The investigators amplified TCR beta CDR3 regions from RNA transcripts. The TCR CDR3 was amplified in a first-round RT-PCR using the HTBI primer set. TCRdb ran MiXCR on the multiplex PCR reads and lists one entry per CDR3 protein. The table records a few hundred thousand distinct CDR3 sequences, about a sixth of them present only once. This CDR3 has 11 amino acids. Per the germline V gene, CDR1 is ENHRY and CDR2 is SYGVKD. V lost 2 bases, J lost 7 bases, and 5 bases lay in between. The sequenced sample was blood. This chain connects TRBV10-3 to TRBJ1-1; D call uncertain. The sequence came from a woman under 30 with Graves' hyperthyroidism that later progressed to Graves' ophthalmopathy. The CDR3 DNA reads TGTGCCATCAGTGAGGGGAGTGAAGCTTTCTTT. Residues: CAISEGSEAFF.